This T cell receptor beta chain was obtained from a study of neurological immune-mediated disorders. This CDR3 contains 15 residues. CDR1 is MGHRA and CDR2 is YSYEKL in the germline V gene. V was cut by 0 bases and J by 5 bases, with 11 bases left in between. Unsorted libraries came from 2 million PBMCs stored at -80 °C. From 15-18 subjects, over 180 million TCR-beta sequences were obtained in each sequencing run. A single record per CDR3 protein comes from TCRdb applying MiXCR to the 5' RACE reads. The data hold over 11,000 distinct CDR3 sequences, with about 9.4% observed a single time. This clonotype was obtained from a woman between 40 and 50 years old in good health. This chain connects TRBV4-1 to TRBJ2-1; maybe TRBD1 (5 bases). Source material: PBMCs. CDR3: CASSQEGQGNNEQFF. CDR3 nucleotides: TGCGCCAGCAGCCAAGAAGGTCAGGGTAACAATGAGCAGTTCTTC.